Listed below are T cell receptor beta chains from one sample, sequenced in a study of human T cells and chemical hapten exposure. MiXCR, applied by TCRdb to the RACE reads, yields one record per CDR3 protein. The repertoire holds around 50,000 distinct CDR3 sequences, with less than 9.5% as singletons. The input for sequencing was whole blood, taken in connection with sensitization to the hapten diphenylcyclopropenone (DPC). The receptors shown here come from a woman in her fifties or sixties with alopecia areata. Some clones in this sample may be carry-over from other donors' samples. Both conserved end residues are part of each CDR3. D genes are given only for firm matches. Only part of the rows carry a size: once, few, many, or a class if the clone is expanded.

size,D,V,J,DNA,CDR3
many,.,TRBV6-2/TRBV6-3,TRBJ2-5,TGTGCCAGCAGTTCGCGGCGAGAGACCCAGTACTTC,CASSSRRETQYF
.,.,TRBV10-3,TRBJ2-3,TGTGCCATCAAAGAGGGGTCCCCCGCCACGCAGTATTTT,CAIKEGSPATQYF
few,.,TRBV6-1,TRBJ1-1,TGTGCCAGCAGGACGGTTAACACTGAAGCTTTCTTT,CASRTVNTEAFF
many,.,TRBV7-7,TRBJ1-1,TGTGCCAGCAGCTTAGACTCTCTCCCTACAGGGCTTGCGAACACTGAAGCTTTCTTT,CASSLDSLPTGLANTEAFF
few,.,TRBV5-8,TRBJ2-1,TGTGCCAGCAGCTTAAGGGCGGGACGTTCTACAGGGAATGAGCAGTTCTTC,CASSLRAGRSTGNEQFF
.,.,TRBV6-6,TRBJ1-1,TGTGCCAGCAGTTGGCGGCAGGGGCATGAAGCTTTCTTT,CASSWRQGHEAFF
many,.,TRBV30,TRBJ1-1,TGTGCCTGGAGTTCAACTACTGGGAACACTGAAGCTTTCTTT,CAWSSTTGNTEAFF
.,TRBD2,TRBV15,TRBJ2-3,TGTGCCACCAGCAGAACTACACTAGCGCAAGCAAAAACAGATACGCAGTATTTT,CATSRTTLAQAKTDTQYF
many,.,TRBV30,TRBJ2-3,TGTGCCTGGAGTGTACTGGCTAGCGCAACGCAGTATTTT,CAWSVLASATQYF
many,.,TRBV29-1,TRBJ2-1,TGCAGCGTGCGGGACTCAATGATGGACAATGAGCAGTTCTTC,CSVRDSMMDNEQFF
many,.,TRBV20-1,TRBJ2-1,TGCAGTGCTAGAAGGACAGATTACAATGAGCAGTTCTTC,CSARRTDYNEQFF
many,.,TRBV29-1,TRBJ1-2,TGCAGCGTTGAAGTTCGCTCCGCAGGCTACACCTTC,CSVEVRSAGYTF
many,TRBD2,TRBV4-1,TRBJ2-7,TGCGCCAGCAGCCAACCACTAGCGGGTGTCTACGAGCAGTACTTC,CASSQPLAGVYEQYF